This T cell receptor (beta chain) was documented in a study of T-cell memory formation after mild COVID-19. Study-level points and caveats: Largely, contracting CD4+ clones fell within CM and EM, and contracting CD8+ clones within EMRA.

TCRdb independently ran MiXCR on the 5' RACE reads; one entry per CDR3 protein. Among nearly 110,000 distinct CDR3 sequences listed, 17% were seen once. Germline loops: CDR1 MNHEY, CDR2 SMNVEV (reference sequence). CDR3 length equals 16 residues. J lost 6 bases, V lost 4 bases, and 10 bases had no gene match. For this clonotype: What it recognizes is unknown.

The chain recombines TRBV27 with TRBJ2-2, with TRBD2 identical over 8 bases. The specimen was PBMCs or a T cell subset sorted from them (not recorded which). This receptor was obtained from an adult woman who had mild COVID-19 (a few samples of this study predate the infection). Cell type and time point are not known. The CDR3 bases are TGTGCCAGCAGTTCTAGTAGCGGGATTTGGTCCGGGGAGCTGTTTTTT. The encoded protein is CASSSSSGIWSGELFF.